This T cell receptor (beta chain) was documented in a study of T cell changes during pregnancy in multiple sclerosis. Losses at the gene ends were 4 bases for V and 7 bases for J; bases not matched to a gene: 10. CDR1 is LNHDA, CDR2 SQIVND, per germline (reference sequence). The CDR3 is 17 amino acids. Profiled with immunoSEQ multiplex PCR; TCRdb holds only in-frame clones, not every one. This sample carries 80,000 to 100,000 clones, over 85% of them seen once, and the ten largest clones take roughly 0.99%. The sample was peripheral blood, taken after pregnancy. This receptor was identified in a female donor with multiple sclerosis, enrolled in a pregnancy study. The chain carries TRBV19 and TRBJ2-1, with 13 bases lining up with TRBD2. The CDR3 loop is CASSKLTSGRPMNEQFF. Here the CDR3 DNA reads TGTGCCAGTAGTAAACTGACTAGCGGGAGGCCCATGAATGAGCAGTTCTTC.